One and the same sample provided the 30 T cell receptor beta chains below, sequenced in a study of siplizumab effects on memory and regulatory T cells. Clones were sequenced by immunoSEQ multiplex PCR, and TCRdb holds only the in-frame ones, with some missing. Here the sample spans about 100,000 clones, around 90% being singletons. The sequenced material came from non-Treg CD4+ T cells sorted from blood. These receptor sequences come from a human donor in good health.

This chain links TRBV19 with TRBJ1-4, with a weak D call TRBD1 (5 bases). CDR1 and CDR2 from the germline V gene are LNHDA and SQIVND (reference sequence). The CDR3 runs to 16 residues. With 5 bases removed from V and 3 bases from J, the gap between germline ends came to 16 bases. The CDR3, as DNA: TGTGCCAGTAGTCGCCTCCAGGGAGCGGCTAATGAAAAACTGTTTTTT. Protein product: CASSRLQGAANEKLFF.

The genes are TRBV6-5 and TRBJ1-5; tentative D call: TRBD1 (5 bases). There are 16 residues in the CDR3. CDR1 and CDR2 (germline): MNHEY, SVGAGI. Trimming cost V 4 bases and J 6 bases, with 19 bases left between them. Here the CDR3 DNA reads TGTGCCAGCAGTTCTGGTGTTCGGGGCGTAGGTCAGCCCCAGCATTTT. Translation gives CASSSGVRGVGQPQHF.

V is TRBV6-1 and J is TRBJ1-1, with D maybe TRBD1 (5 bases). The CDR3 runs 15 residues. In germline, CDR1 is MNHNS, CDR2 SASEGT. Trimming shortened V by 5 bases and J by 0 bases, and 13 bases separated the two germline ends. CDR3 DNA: TGTGCCAGCAGTTCCAGGGCGTGGATGAACACTGAAGCTTTCTTT. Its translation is CASSSRAWMNTEAFF.

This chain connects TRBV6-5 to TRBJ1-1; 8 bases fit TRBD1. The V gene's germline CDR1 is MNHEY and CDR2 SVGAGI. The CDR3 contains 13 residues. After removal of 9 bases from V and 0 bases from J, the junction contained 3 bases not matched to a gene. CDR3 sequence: CASTGGMNTEAFF. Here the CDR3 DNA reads TGTGCCAGTACAGGGGGGATGAACACTGAAGCTTTCTTT.

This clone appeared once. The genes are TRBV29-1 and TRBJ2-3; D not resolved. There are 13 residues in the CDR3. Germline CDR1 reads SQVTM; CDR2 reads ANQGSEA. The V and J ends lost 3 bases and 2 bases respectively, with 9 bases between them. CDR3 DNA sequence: TGCAGCGTTGATCTGTCAGCCACAGATACGCAGTATTTT. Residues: CSVDLSATDTQYF.

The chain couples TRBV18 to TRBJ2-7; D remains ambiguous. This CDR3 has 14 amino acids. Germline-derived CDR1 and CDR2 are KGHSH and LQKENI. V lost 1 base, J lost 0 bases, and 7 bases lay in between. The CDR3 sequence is CASSPLSGSYEQYF. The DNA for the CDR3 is TGTGCCAGCTCACCACTTTCAGGCTCCTACGAGCAGTACTTC.

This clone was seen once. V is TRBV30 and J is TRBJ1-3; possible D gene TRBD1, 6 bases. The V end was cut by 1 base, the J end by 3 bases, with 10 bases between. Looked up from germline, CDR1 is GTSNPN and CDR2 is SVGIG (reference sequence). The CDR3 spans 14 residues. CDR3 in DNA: TGTGCCTGGAGTGCTGGGGGCGTTGGAAACACCATATATTTT. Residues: CAWSAGGVGNTIYF.

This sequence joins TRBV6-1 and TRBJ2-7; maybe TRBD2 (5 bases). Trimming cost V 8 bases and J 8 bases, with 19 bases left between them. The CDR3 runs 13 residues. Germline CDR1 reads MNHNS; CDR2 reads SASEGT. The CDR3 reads CASSEEALGKQYF. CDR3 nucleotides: TGTGCCAGCTCAGAGGAGGCTCTAGGGAAGCAGTACTTC.

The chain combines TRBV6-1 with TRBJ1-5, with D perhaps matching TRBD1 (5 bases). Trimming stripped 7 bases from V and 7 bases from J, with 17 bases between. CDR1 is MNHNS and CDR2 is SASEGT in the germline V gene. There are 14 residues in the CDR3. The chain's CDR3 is CASTEGRGGQPQHF. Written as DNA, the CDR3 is TGTGCCAGCACCGAAGGTAGGGGAGGCCAGCCCCAGCATTTT.

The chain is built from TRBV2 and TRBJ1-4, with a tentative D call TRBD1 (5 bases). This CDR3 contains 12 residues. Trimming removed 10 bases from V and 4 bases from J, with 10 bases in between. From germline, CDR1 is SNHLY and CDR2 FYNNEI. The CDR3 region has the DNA TGTGCCACCCGGAGGGGTAATGAAAAACTGTTTTTT. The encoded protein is CATRRGNEKLFF.

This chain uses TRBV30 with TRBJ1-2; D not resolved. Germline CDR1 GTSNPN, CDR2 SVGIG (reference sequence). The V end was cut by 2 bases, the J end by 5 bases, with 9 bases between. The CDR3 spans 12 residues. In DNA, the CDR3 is TGTGCCTGGAGTCCTCAACAGTATGGCTACACCTTC. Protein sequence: CAWSPQQYGYTF.

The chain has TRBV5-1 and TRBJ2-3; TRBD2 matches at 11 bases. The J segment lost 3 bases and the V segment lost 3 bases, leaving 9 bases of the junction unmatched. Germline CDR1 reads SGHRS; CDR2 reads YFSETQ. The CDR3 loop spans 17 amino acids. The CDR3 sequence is CASSSYSGRAGTDTQYF. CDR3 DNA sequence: TGCGCCAGCAGCTCCTATAGCGGGAGGGCCGGTACAGATACGCAGTATTTT.

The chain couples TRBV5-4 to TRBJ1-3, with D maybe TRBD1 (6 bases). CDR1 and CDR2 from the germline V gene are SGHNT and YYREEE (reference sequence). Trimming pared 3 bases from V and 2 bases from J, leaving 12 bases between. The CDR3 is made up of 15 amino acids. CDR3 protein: CASSSTGTAGNTIYF. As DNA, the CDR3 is TGTGCCAGCAGCTCTACAGGGACTGCTGGAAACACCATATATTTT. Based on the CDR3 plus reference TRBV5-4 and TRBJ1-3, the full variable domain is ETGVTQSPTHLIKTRGQQVTLRCSSQSGHNTVSWYQQALGQGPQFIFQYYREEENGRGNFPPRFSGLQFPNYSSELNVNALELDDSALYLCASSSTGTAGNTIYFGEGSWLTVV.

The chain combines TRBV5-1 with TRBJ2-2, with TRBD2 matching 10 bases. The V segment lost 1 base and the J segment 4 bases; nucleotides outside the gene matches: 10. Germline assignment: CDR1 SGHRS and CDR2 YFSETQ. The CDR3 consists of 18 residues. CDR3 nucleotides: TGCGCCAGCAGCTTGAGGCTAGCGGGAGTCGCCGGCACCGGGGAGCTGTTTTTT. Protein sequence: CASSLRLAGVAGTGELFF. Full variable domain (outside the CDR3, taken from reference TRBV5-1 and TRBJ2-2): KAGVTQTPRYLIKTRGQQVTLSCSPISGHRSVSWYQQTPGQGLQFLFEYFSETQRNKGNFPGRFSGRQFSNSRSEMNVSTLELGDSALYLCASSLRLAGVAGTGELFFGEGSRLTVL.

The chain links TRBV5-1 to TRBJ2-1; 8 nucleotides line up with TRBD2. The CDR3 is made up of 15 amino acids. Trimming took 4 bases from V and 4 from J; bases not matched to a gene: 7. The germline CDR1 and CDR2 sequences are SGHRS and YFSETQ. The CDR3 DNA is TGCGCCAGCAGCCCCGGGGGGGCGCGGTACAATGAGCAGTTCTTC. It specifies CASSPGGARYNEQFF.

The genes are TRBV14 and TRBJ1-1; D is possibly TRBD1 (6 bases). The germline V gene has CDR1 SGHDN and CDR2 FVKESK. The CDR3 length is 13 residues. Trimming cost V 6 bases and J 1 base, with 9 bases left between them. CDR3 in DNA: TGTGCCAGCAGGATGACAGGGAACACTGAAGCTTTCTTT. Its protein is CASRMTGNTEAFF.

The CDR3 DNA follows: TGCGCCAGCAGTGACCGACGCGGCGGGGTCGGGGAGACCCAGTACTTC. Translation gives CASSDRRGGVGETQYF. The V and J genes are TRBV10-1 and TRBJ2-5; D might be TRBD2 (6 bases). The germline V and J ends were trimmed by 3 bases and 5 bases, with 19 bases remaining between them. Germline V gene data show CDR1 as WNHNN and CDR2 as SYGVQD (reference sequence). The CDR3 runs 16 residues.

CDR3 nucleotides: TGTGCCAGCAGCCAACTAGCGTCCTACAATGAGCAGTTCTTC. Amino acids: CASSQLASYNEQFF. The chain has TRBV6-5 and TRBJ2-1; 7 nucleotides line up with TRBD2. This CDR3 is 14 amino acids long. V was clipped by 6 bases and J by 1 base; unmatched bases: 3. Germline loops: CDR1 MNHEY, CDR2 SVGAGI.

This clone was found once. The CDR3 coding sequence is TGTGCCAGCAGTGAGATATTCGGGGTGAACGAGCAGTACTTC. This translates into CASSEIFGVNEQYF. V and J are TRBV6-1 and TRBJ2-7; perhaps TRBD2 as D (5 bases). V was pared by 3 bases and J by 5 bases, with 14 bases between. From germline, CDR1 is MNHNS and CDR2 SASEGT. This CDR3 contains 14 residues.

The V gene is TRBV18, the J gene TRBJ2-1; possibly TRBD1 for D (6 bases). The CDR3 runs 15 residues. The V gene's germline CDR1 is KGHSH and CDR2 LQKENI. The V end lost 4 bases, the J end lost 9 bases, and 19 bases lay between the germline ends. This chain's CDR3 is CASSQNQGTSSEQFF. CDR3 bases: TGTGCCAGCTCACAAAATCAGGGGACGTCCAGTGAGCAGTTCTTC.

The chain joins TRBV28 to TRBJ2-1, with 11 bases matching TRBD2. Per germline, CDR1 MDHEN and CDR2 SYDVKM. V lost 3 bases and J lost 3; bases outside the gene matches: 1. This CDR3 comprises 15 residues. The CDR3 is CASSFGLAGYNEQFF. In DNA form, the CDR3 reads TGTGCCAGCAGTTTCGGACTAGCGGGCTACAATGAGCAGTTCTTC.

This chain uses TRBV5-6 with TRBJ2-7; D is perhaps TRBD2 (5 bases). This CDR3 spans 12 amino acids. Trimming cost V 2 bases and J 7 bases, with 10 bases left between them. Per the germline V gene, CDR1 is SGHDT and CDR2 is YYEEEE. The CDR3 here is CASSFTREEQYF. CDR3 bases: TGTGCCAGCAGCTTTACACGGGAAGAGCAGTACTTC.

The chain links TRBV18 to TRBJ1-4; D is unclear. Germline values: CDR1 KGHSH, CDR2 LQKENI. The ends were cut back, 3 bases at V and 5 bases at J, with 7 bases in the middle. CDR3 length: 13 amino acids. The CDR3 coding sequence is TGTGCCAGCTCACCCGGGCGAAATGAAAAACTGTTTTTT. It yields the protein CASSPGRNEKLFF.

This CDR3 is CASSSLAESTDTQYF. The CDR3 DNA is TGTGCCAGCAGTTCCCTAGCGGAAAGCACAGATACGCAGTATTTT. The chain recombines TRBV5-4 with TRBJ2-3, with 7 bases aligning to TRBD2. V gave up 5 bases and J gave up 0 bases; unmatched junction bases: 6. There are 15 residues in the CDR3. CDR1 and CDR2 from the germline V gene are SGHNT and YYREEE (reference sequence).

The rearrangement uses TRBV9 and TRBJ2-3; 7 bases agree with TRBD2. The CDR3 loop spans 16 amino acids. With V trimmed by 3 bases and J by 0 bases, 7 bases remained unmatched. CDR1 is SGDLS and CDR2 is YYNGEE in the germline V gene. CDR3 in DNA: TGTGCCAGCAGCGCTAGATATAGCGGGAGCACAGATACGCAGTATTTT. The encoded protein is CASSARYSGSTDTQYF.

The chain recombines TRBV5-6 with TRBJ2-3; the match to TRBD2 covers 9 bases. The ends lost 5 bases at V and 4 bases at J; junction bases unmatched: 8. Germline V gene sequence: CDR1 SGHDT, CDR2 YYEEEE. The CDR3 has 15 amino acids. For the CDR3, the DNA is TGTGCCAGCAGTTCGCCGGGACTAGCATCAGATACGCAGTATTTT. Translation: CASSSPGLASDTQYF.

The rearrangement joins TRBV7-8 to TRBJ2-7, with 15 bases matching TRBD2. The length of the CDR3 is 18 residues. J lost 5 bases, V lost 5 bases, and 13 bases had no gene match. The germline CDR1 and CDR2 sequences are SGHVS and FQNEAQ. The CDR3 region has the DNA TGTGCCAGCAGCCCTAAAGCGACGGGACTAGCGGGAGGCCACGAGCAGTACTTC. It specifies CASSPKATGLAGGHEQYF.

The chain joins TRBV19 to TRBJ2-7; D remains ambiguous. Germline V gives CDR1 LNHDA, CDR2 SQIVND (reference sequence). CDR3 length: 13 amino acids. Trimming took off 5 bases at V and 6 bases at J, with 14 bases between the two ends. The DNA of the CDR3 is TGTGCCAGTAGTCCTCAGCAGCGAGGCGAGCAGTACTTC. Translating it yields CASSPQQRGEQYF.

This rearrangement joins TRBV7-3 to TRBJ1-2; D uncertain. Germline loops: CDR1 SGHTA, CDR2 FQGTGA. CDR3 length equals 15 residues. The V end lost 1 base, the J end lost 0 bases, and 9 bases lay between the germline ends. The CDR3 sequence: CASSLRAFANYGYTF. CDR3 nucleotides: TGTGCCAGCAGCTTAAGGGCATTTGCTAACTATGGCTACACCTTC.

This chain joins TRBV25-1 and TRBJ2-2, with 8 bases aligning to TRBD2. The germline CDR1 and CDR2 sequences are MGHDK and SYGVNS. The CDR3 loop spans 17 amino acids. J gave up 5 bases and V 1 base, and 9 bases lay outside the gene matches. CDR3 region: CASSESVGAGDTGELFF. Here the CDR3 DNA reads TGTGCCAGCAGTGAATCGGTGGGAGCGGGAGATACCGGGGAGCTGTTTTTT.